These T cell receptor beta chains were read from a single sample in a study of response to subunit inactivated influenza vaccine. MiXCR was run by TCRdb on the RT-PCR reads, yielding one entry per CDR3 protein. In the table there are 450,000 to 600,000 distinct CDR3 sequences, around 8% of which are singletons. The sample consisted of PBMCs from blood, taken roughly 24 months after vaccination. The receptors shown here come from a man between 50 and 70 years old who received an inactivated influenza vaccine. Both conserved end residues are part of each CDR3. D genes are given only for firm matches. The size field is filled for only some rows; it gives once, few, many or a size class.

>TRBD1|TRBV5-1|TRBJ1-6|.
TGCGCCAGCAGCCTCCCGGGGACAGCCCTCCACTTT
CASSLPGTALHF
>TRBD1|TRBV7-2|TRBJ1-1|many
TGTGCCAGCAGCTTGGGACAGCTTGGCACTGAAGCTTTCTTT
CASSLGQLGTEAFF
>.|TRBV20-1|TRBJ2-1|few
TGCAGTGCGCCGATATTACGGGAGCAGTTCTTC
CSAPILREQFF
>TRBD1|TRBV20-1|TRBJ1-1|.
TGCAGTGCTGCATGGGGACAGAAGAACACTGAAGCTTTCTTT
CSAAWGQKNTEAFF
>.|TRBV24-1|TRBJ2-6|few
TGTGCCACCAGCGCAGGGGACGGTGGGGCCAACGTCCTGACTTTC
CATSAGDGGANVLTF
>TRBD2|TRBV20-1|TRBJ2-1|.
TGCTGTGCTACCACCCCAGGCGGGAGGGCCTCCTACAATGAGCAGTTCTTC
CCATTPGGRASYNEQFF
>TRBD1|TRBV6-1|TRBJ2-7|many
TGTGCCAGCATGGGCAGGGGGACCTACGAGCAGTACTTC
CASMGRGTYEQYF
>.|TRBV12-3/TRBV12-4|TRBJ1-4|many
TGTGCCAGCAGTAGCCGTCAGTTGGGAAAACTGTTTTTT
CASSSRQLGKLFF
>.|TRBV2|TRBJ2-7|few
TGTGCCAGCAGCACCGGGACACGGACCTACGAGCAGTACTTC
CASSTGTRTYEQYF
>TRBD1|TRBV2|TRBJ2-7|.
TGTGCCAGCAGGGCTCCCCGGACAGGGGGACCTTACGAGCAGTACTTC
CASRAPRTGGPYEQYF
>.|TRBV28|TRBJ1-1|.
TGTGCCAGCAGCCCCGCGGCGGGCCGCGTGAACACTGAAGCTTTCTTT
CASSPAAGRVNTEAFF
>.|TRBV6-1|TRBJ2-7|.
TGTGCCAGCAGCCCCCGAAGGGCTCCCTACGAGCAGTACTTC
CASSPRRAPYEQYF
>.|TRBV12-3/TRBV12-4|TRBJ2-2|many
TGTGCCAGCATCCTTGGGGCGAACACCGGGGAGCTGTTTTTT
CASILGANTGELFF
>.|TRBV11-2|TRBJ2-4|.
TGTGCCAGCAGCTTAGACCAGGGGCGGGACATTCAGTACTTC
CASSLDQGRDIQYF
>TRBD2|TRBV2|TRBJ2-3|.
TGTGCCAGCAGTGGGGAGCGGGGGATCACAGATACGCAGTATTTT
CASSGERGITDTQYF
>.|TRBV20-1|TRBJ1-6|.
TGCAGTGCTAGGGACATCAATTCACCCCTCCACTTT
CSARDINSPLHF
>.|TRBV20-1|TRBJ2-3|.
TGCAGTGCTAGAGATTTCCTCCCGGGACTTAGCACAGATACGCAGTATTTT
CSARDFLPGLSTDTQYF
>TRBD2|TRBV12-3/TRBV12-4|TRBJ2-3|.
TGTGCCAGCCGCCCTAGCGGGTCTAGCACAGATACGCAGTATTTT
CASRPSGSSTDTQYF
>.|TRBV4-3|TRBJ2-7|few
TGCGCCAGCAGCCAAGGCCCGGTCTACGAGCAGTACTTC
CASSQGPVYEQYF
>TRBD1|TRBV7-2|TRBJ1-3|few
TGTGCCAGCAGCTTCTCCGGGACAGGGTCTGGAAACACCATATATTTT
CASSFSGTGSGNTIYF
>.|TRBV7-8|TRBJ2-7|.
TGTGCCAGTTCGGTCAGGACACCTACTTACGAGCAGTACTTC
CASSVRTPTYEQYF
>.|TRBV10-3|TRBJ2-2|many
TGTGCCACCACCCTGGGGCAGGGTAACACCGGGGAGCTGTTTTTT
CATTLGQGNTGELFF
>TRBD1|TRBV6-1|TRBJ2-7|many
TGTGCCAGCAGTGACCTGACCGGGACAGGGAATCCCTACGAGCAGTACTTC
CASSDLTGTGNPYEQYF
>.|TRBV9|TRBJ1-4|.
TGTGCCAGCAGCGTAGGTTCGTCTGGGCGAGAAAAACTGTTTTTT
CASSVGSSGREKLFF
>.|TRBV29-1|TRBJ2-1|many
TGCAGCGTTGAAGGACGAAAGGTAGGGGTTCGTGATGAGCAGTTCTTC
CSVEGRKVGVRDEQFF
>.|TRBV20-1|TRBJ1-1|many
TGCAGTGCTAGCTCGGGCACTGAAGCTTTCTTT
CSASSGTEAFF
>.|TRBV28|TRBJ2-3|few
TGTGCCAGCAGCATAGCAGTGACACTTTTAGATACGCAGTATTTT
CASSIAVTLLDTQYF
>TRBD1|TRBV20-1|TRBJ1-6|many
TGCAGTGCTCGGGAACAGGGGGCGATATCACCCCTCCACTTT
CSAREQGAISPLHF
>TRBD1|TRBV14|TRBJ1-6|.
TGTGCCAGCAGCCAAGGGGTGACAGGGTATAATTCACCCCTCCACTTT
CASSQGVTGYNSPLHF
>.|TRBV3-1|TRBJ2-7|.
TGTGCCAGCAGCCAAGATACCGTCAGAAGCTACGAGCAGTACTTC
CASSQDTVRSYEQYF
>TRBD1|TRBV5-1|TRBJ2-7|many
TGCGCCAGCAGCCCCCTCCCCCCGGGACAGGGGATTTACGAGCAGTACTTC
CASSPLPPGQGIYEQYF
>.|TRBV6-1|TRBJ1-2|.
TGTGCCAGCAGTCGCTTCAGGGAAGACTATGGCTACACCTTC
CASSRFREDYGYTF
>TRBD1|TRBV5-1|TRBJ2-7|.
TGCGCCAGCAGCCAGTCCCGGGACAGGGGCGAGCAGTACTTC
CASSQSRDRGEQYF
>.|TRBV10-3|TRBJ2-3|many
TGTGCCATCAGTGAAGTGGTTCGGGAAGATACGCAGTATTTT
CAISEVVREDTQYF
>.|TRBV7-8|TRBJ2-7|many
TGTGCCAGCAGCTTAGCCCCCTGGAGCGAGCAGTACTTC
CASSLAPWSEQYF
>.|TRBV9|TRBJ2-5|few
TGTGCCAGCAGCGCGTACGGGGGACAAGGGGGGGAGACCCAGTACTTC
CASSAYGGQGGETQYF
>.|TRBV14|TRBJ2-4|many
TGTGCCAGCAGCCAAGGATCGGCCATTCAGTACTTC
CASSQGSAIQYF
>.|TRBV6-2/TRBV6-3|TRBJ1-1|.
TGTGCCAGCAGTTACGACGGCGGGGGCGCTTTCTTT
CASSYDGGGAFF